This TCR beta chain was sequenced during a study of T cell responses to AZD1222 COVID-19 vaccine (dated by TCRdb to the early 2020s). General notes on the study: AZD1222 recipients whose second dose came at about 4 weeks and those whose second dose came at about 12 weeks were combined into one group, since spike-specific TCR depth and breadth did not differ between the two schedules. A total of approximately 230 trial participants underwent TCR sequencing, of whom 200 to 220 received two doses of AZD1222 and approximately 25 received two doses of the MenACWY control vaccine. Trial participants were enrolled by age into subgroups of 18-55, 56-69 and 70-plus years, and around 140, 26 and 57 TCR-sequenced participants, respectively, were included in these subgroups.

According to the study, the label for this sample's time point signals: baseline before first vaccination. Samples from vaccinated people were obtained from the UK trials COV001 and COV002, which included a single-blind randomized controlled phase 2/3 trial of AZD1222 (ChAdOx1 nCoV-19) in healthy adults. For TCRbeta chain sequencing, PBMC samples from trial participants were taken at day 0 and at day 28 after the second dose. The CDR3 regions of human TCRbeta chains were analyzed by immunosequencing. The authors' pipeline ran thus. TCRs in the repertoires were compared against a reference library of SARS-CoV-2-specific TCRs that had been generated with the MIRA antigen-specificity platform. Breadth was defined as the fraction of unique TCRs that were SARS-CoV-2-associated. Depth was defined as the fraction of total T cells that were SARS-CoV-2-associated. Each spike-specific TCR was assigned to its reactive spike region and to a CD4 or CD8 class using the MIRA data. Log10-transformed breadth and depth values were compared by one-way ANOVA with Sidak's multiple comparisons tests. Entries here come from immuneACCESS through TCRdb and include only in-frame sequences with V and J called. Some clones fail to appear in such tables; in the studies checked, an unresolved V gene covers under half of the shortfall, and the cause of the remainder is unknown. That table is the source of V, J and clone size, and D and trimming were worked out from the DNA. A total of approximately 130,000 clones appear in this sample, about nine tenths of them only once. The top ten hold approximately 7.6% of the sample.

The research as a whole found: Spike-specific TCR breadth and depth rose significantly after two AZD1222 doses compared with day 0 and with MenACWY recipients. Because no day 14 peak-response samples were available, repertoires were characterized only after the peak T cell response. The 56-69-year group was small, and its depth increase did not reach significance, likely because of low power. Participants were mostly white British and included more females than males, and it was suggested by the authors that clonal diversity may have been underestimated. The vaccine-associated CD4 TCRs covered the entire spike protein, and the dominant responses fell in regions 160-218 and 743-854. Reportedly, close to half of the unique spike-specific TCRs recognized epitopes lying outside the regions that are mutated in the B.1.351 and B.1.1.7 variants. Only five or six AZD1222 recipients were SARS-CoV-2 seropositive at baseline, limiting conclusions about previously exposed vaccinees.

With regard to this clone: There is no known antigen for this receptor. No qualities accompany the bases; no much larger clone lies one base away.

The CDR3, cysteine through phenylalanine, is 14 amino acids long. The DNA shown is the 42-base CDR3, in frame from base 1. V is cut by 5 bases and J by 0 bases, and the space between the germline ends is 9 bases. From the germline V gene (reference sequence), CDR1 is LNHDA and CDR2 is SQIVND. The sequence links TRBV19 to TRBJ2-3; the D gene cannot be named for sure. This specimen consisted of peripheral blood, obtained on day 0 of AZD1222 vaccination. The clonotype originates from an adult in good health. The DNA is TGTGCCAGTAGTCCGACTGCTAGCACAGATACGCAGTATTTT. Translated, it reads CASSPTASTDTQYF.